These 26 T cell receptor beta chains were all obtained from the same sample, sequenced in a study of a mutant IDH1 vaccine in newly diagnosed glioma (dated by TCRdb to the early 2020s). Their cognate antigens are unknown. The library came from the immunoSEQ multiplex PCR assay. TCRdb re-hosts the immuneACCESS table, in-frame sequences only. Its copies lack some clones; in the studies checked, an unresolved V gene accounts for under half of them, and the cause for the rest is not known. The sample includes under 95,000 clones, with about 91% observed a single time. Approximately 0.6% of the sample comes from the top ten. Read against the paper, the sample's time point label means: week 5, during vaccination. A 20-mer mutant IDH1 peptide at 300 micrograms in Montanide made up each vaccine dose, which was injected subcutaneously together with topical imiquimod. Here the sequenced sample was PBMCs, taken from a glioma patient whose treatment included an IDH1 peptide vaccine. These TCRs come from a woman aged 45-65 years with glioma.

The chain joins TRBV25-1 to TRBJ2-1, with 8 bases identical to TRBD1. The CDR3 is 17 residues long. Germline loops: CDR1 MGHDK, CDR2 SYGVNS. The trim removed 4 bases at V and 4 bases at J, leaving 12 bases unmatched. CDR3 sequence (DNA): TGTGCCAGCAGTGCGGCAAGGGACAGGCCTAATTACAATGAGCAGTTCTTC. Translated: CASSAARDRPNYNEQFF.

V usage is TRBV11-2 and J usage is TRBJ2-5; D gene uncertain. V lost 0 bases and J lost 2, with 10 bases in between. CDR1 and CDR2 (germline): SGHAT, FQNNGV. The CDR3 runs to 15 residues. The CDR3 nucleotides read TGTGCCAGCAGCTTAGATTTTTCGGATCAAGAGACCCAGTACTTC. It is translated as CASSLDFSDQETQYF.

V usage is TRBV30 and J usage is TRBJ2-2; no clear D. Looked up from germline, CDR1 is GTSNPN and CDR2 is SVGIG (reference sequence). V was cut by 3 bases and J by 2 bases, with 10 bases left in between. There are 14 residues in the CDR3. This CDR3 reads CAWRKGGNTGELFF. The CDR3 DNA reads TGTGCCTGGAGGAAGGGCGGCAACACCGGGGAGCTGTTTTTT.

This clone was recorded only once. The rearrangement uses TRBV5-6 and TRBJ2-1; TRBD2 aligns across 15 bases. Germline assignment: CDR1 SGHDT and CDR2 YYEEEE. With V trimmed by 4 bases and J by 15 bases, 5 bases remained unmatched. This CDR3 spans 13 amino acids. For the CDR3, the DNA is TGTGCCAGCAGCACGGGACTAGCGGGAGGTTGGTTCTTC. Encoded protein: CASSTGLAGGWFF.

The chain links TRBV19 to TRBJ2-3, with TRBD1 matching over 7 bases. Germline assignment: CDR1 LNHDA and CDR2 SQIVND (reference sequence). The ends lost 5 bases at V and 3 bases at J; junction bases unmatched: 8. The CDR3 is 15 amino acids. CDR3 coding DNA: TGTGCCAGTAGTTGGCCCTTGACAGGGACAGATACGCAGTATTTT. Its translation: CASSWPLTGTDTQYF.

V gene TRBV6-4 combines with J gene TRBJ2-1; 12 nucleotides align to TRBD2. The CDR3 runs to 15 residues. CDR1 MRHNA and CDR2 SNTAGT come from the germline V gene. With V trimmed by 6 bases and J by 6 bases, 6 bases remained unmatched. Here the CDR3 DNA reads TGTGCCAGCAGCTCTCTAGCGGGAGGGAGCAATGAGCAGTTCTTC. This gives the protein CASSSLAGGSNEQFF.

J is TRBJ2-5 and V is TRBV6-6; 7 nucleotides align to TRBD2. In germline, CDR1 is MNHNY, CDR2 SVGAGI (reference sequence). CDR3 size: 15 residues. The V and J ends lost 2 bases and 4 bases, in that order; junction bases with no gene match: 7. The CDR3 coding sequence is TGTGCCAGCAGTTACGGGCGGGAGCTGGGAGAGACCCAGTACTTC. It specifies CASSYGRELGETQYF.

The gene calls are TRBV28 and TRBJ2-6; D gene uncertain. This CDR3 is 13 amino acids long. The germline V gene encodes CDR1 MDHEN and CDR2 SYDVKM. Trimming cost V 8 bases and J 4 bases, with 9 bases left between them. The CDR3 sequence is CASLQGGANVLTF. In DNA form, the CDR3 reads TGTGCCAGCCTCCAAGGGGGGGCCAACGTCCTGACTTTC.

The V gene is TRBV19, the J gene TRBJ2-5; 13 bases are a match to TRBD2. TRBJ2-7 matches the DNA end more closely, so the J call is doubtful. The germline gives CDR1 LNHDA, CDR2 SQIVND (reference sequence). This CDR3 has 15 residues. CDR3 loop: CASTLPGTSGDEQYF. The DNA of the CDR3 is TGTGCCAGTACCCTCCCCGGGACTAGCGGGGACGAGCAGTACTTC.

The rearrangement uses TRBV5-6 and TRBJ2-3, with D possibly TRBD1 on 6 matching bases. The CDR3 totals 16 residues. The germline V gene has CDR1 SGHDT and CDR2 YYEEEE. V lost 0 bases, J lost 4 bases, and 15 bases lay in between. Written as DNA, the CDR3 is TGTGCCAGCAGCTTGGACAGGGCCGCGTGGCCAGATACGCAGTATTTT. Translation: CASSLDRAAWPDTQYF.

This chain connects TRBV19 to TRBJ2-1; no firm D call. There are 17 residues in the CDR3. In germline, CDR1 is LNHDA, CDR2 SQIVND (reference sequence). Trimming removed 5 bases from V and 8 bases from J, with 25 bases in between. The CDR3, as DNA: TGTGCCAGTAGTCTCCAAATAGGCCGTCAATGGGCTGATGAGCAGTTCTTC. Protein product: CASSLQIGRQWADEQFF. Drawing the rest from reference TRBV19 and TRBJ2-1, the complete variable domain is DGGITQSPKYLFRKEGQNVTLSCEQNLNHDAMYWYRQDPGQGLRLIYYSQIVNDFQKGDIAEGYSVSREKKESFPLTVTSAQKNPTAFYLCASSLQIGRQWADEQFFGPGTRLTVL.

The chain is built from TRBV9 and TRBJ2-5; unclear D gene. With 3 bases removed from V and 6 bases from J, the gap between germline ends came to 18 bases. Germline CDR1 and CDR2: SGDLS and YYNGEE. The CDR3 has 15 amino acids. The CDR3 DNA is TGTGCCAGCAGCGACAAGGGCGGCGACGACAAGACCCAGTACTTC. As protein: CASSDKGGDDKTQYF.

J is TRBJ1-5 and V is TRBV4-1; D not resolved. This CDR3 is 15 amino acids long. Germline CDR1 reads MGHRA; CDR2 reads YSYEKL. V was clipped by 0 bases and J by 1 base, with 7 bases between them. The CDR3 spells CASSQDWQSNQPQHF. The CDR3 coding sequence is TGCGCCAGCAGCCAAGATTGGCAGAGCAATCAGCCCCAGCATTTT.

The chain carries TRBV28 and TRBJ1-1; unclear D gene. From germline, CDR1 is MDHEN and CDR2 SYDVKM. The length of the CDR3 is 13 residues. V lost 6 bases and J 5 bases, leaving 13 bases between the germline ends. The CDR3 sequence: CASSPPFGTEAFF. In DNA, the CDR3 is TGTGCCAGCAGCCCACCGTTCGGGACTGAAGCTTTCTTT.

The V gene is TRBV7-2, the J gene TRBJ1-5, with D uncertain. The ends were cut back, 5 bases at V and 6 bases at J, with 14 bases in the middle. The CDR3 has 14 residues. Germline V gives CDR1 SGHTA, CDR2 FQGNSA. This chain's CDR3 is CASSPQGNGQPQHF. The CDR3 DNA reads TGTGCCAGCAGCCCACAAGGAAACGGTCAGCCCCAGCATTTT.

The V and J genes are TRBV18 and TRBJ1-3; the D gene is possibly TRBD1 (5 bases). CDR3 length equals 15 residues. Germline V gene lookup returns CDR1 KGHSH and CDR2 LQKENI. Trimming removed 4 bases from V and 0 bases from J, with 10 bases in between. CDR3 DNA: TGTGCCAGCTCACACCCGACAGCCTCTGGAAACACCATATATTTT. Protein product: CASSHPTASGNTIYF.

The rearrangement uses TRBV7-6 and TRBJ2-5; the D is unclear. The V gene's germline CDR1 is SGHVS and CDR2 FNYEAQ. V dropped 5 bases and J dropped 4 bases, with 17 bases sitting between them. CDR3 length: 15 residues. CDR3 protein: CASSLDFALRETQYF. The DNA for the CDR3 is TGTGCCAGCAGCCTAGATTTCGCGTTGCGAGAGACCCAGTACTTC.

The chain combines TRBV18 with TRBJ2-2; TRBD2 might be the D (6 bases). Germline values: CDR1 KGHSH, CDR2 LQKENI. The V gene lost 0 bases and the J gene lost 6 bases, with 17 bases spanning the gap. There are 17 residues in the CDR3. For the CDR3, the DNA is TGTGCCAGCTCACCACCGGGTTTATCGGGAGCAGCCGGGGAGCTGTTTTTT. Translating it yields CASSPPGLSGAAGELFF.

The count of this clone is one. CDR3 sequence reads: CASSEGGSSTDTQYF. CDR3 DNA: TGTGCCAGCAGTGAAGGAGGATCTAGCACAGATACGCAGTATTTT. The chain carries TRBV2 and TRBJ2-3; D unclear. V was shortened by 1 base and J by 0 bases, with 8 bases between the two germline ends. This CDR3 comprises 15 residues. Per germline, CDR1 SNHLY and CDR2 FYNNEI.

The rearrangement joins TRBV2 to TRBJ2-2; no definite D call. The CDR3 consists of 10 residues. V was clipped by 4 bases and J by 8 bases, with 2 bases between them. The V gene's germline CDR1 is SNHLY and CDR2 FYNNEI. DNA of the CDR3: TGTGCCAGCAGTGTAGGGGAGCTGTTTTTT. It codes for CASSVGELFF.

The gene calls are TRBV30 and TRBJ1-3; D is perhaps TRBD1 (5 bases). The CDR3 extends over 13 amino acids. Trimming left V 5 bases short and J 1 base short, with 9 bases between. CDR1 and CDR2 (germline): GTSNPN, SVGIG (reference sequence). In DNA form, the CDR3 reads TGTGCCTGGGGGGCGGCATCTGGAAACACCATATATTTT. Protein sequence: CAWGAASGNTIYF.

The chain joins TRBV19 to TRBJ2-5; a weak D match, TRBD2 (6 bases). The CDR3 is made up of 14 amino acids. Per germline, CDR1 LNHDA and CDR2 SQIVND (reference sequence). The V end was cut by 3 bases, the J end by 4 bases, with 12 bases between. The CDR3, as DNA: TGTGCCAGTAGTATCGCGGGGCTGGGAGAGACCCAGTACTTC. Residues: CASSIAGLGETQYF. Full variable domain (remainder filled in from reference TRBV19 and TRBJ2-5): DGGITQSPKYLFRKEGQNVTLSCEQNLNHDAMYWYRQDPGQGLRLIYYSQIVNDFQKGDIAEGYSVSREKKESFPLTVTSAQKNPTAFYLCASSIAGLGETQYFGPGTRLLVL.

The chain is built from TRBV28 and TRBJ2-1; no firm D call. CDR1 and CDR2 from the germline V gene are MDHEN and SYDVKM. V dropped 1 base and J dropped 8 bases, with 15 bases sitting between them. The CDR3 length is 15 residues. CDR3 bases: TGTGCCAGCAGTTTATTAGGGCGGTCTGAGGATGAGCAGTTCTTC. This codes for CASSLLGRSEDEQFF.

This CDR3 reads CSAHPPVADSTDTQYF. For the CDR3, the DNA is TGCAGCGCCCACCCCCCCGTTGCGGATAGCACAGATACGCAGTATTTT. The chain recombines TRBV29-1 with TRBJ2-3, with D hard to call. Trimming stripped 7 bases from V and 0 bases from J, with 20 bases between. The germline V gene encodes CDR1 SQVTM and CDR2 ANQGSEA. The CDR3 loop spans 16 amino acids.

The gene calls are TRBV7-3 and TRBJ1-4; 7 nucleotides agree with TRBD1. After removal of 4 bases from V and 5 bases from J, the junction contained 7 bases not matched to a gene. Germline-derived CDR1 and CDR2 are SGHTA and FQGTGA. This CDR3 is 15 amino acids long. CDR3 in DNA: TGTGCCAGCAGCTCCCAGGGGGGGCGGAATGAAAAACTGTTTTTT. It yields the protein CASSSQGGRNEKLFF.

CDR3 bases: TGTGCCAGCAGCTTTGAACGCCGGGAGGGATACAATGAGCAGTTCTTC. It codes for CASSFERREGYNEQFF. V usage is TRBV12-1 and J usage is TRBJ2-1; the table's D call of TRBD2 was not tested on the DNA. TRBV12-1 is reported as a pseudogene. This CDR3 comprises 16 residues.